This TCR beta chain was found in a study of blood T cell repertoires in COVID-19. Study information: Donors in the United States, Italy and Spain gave samples during acute or convalescent COVID-19. The cDNA or gDNA used as material had been derived from T cells, B-cell-depleted T cells, or PBMCs.

Authors' processing steps: For nucleated cells, counts were estimated from reference gene primer amplification. Only in-frame clones appear in the TCRdb table, and some are missing; sequencing was by immunoSEQ multiplex PCR. V, J and clone size reflect that table, while D and trimming were determined from the DNA. The sample has under 250,000 clones, around 86% seen once. In Seattle, patients joined the study during active infection and were tracked longitudinally. Germline CDR1 is SGHDT and CDR2 is YYEEEE. The V gene lost 4 bases and the J gene lost 5 bases, with 13 bases spanning the gap. The CDR3 spans 13 residues. This clone was found a few times.

The chain employs TRBV5-6 and TRBJ2-7, with D maybe TRBD1 (6 bases). Material: peripheral blood. This sequence was found in a man between 45 and 60 years old with COVID-19, enrolled during active disease. DNA for the CDR3: TGTGCCAGCAGCGAAACAGGGTTCCACGAGCAGTACTTC. The encoded protein is CASSETGFHEQYF.